Below are 7 T cell receptor beta chains sequenced from a single sample in a study of response to subunit inactivated influenza vaccine. TCRdb reanalysed the RT-PCR reads using MiXCR and keeps one entry per CDR3 protein. The profile shows roughly 700,000 distinct CDR3 sequences, more than 15% of them singletons. The material was PBMCs from blood, obtained 11 to 12 days after vaccination. The source of these receptors is a man aged 50 or older who received an inactivated influenza vaccine.

The V call is TRBV12-3 or TRBV12-4, the J call TRBJ2-1, with no clear D. Trimming took off 3 bases at V and 4 bases at J, with 10 bases between the two ends. This CDR3 contains 14 residues. The CDR3 bases are TGTGCCAGCAGTTTTGACGTTGGGTACAATGAGCAGTTCTTC. It is translated as CASSFDVGYNEQFF.

This clonotype was recorded a few times. This sequence joins TRBV27 and TRBJ1-2; no clear D. V was pared by 6 bases and J by 5 bases, with 16 bases between. This CDR3 spans 14 amino acids. The V gene's germline CDR1 is MNHEY and CDR2 SMNVEV (reference sequence). Written as DNA, the CDR3 is TGTGCCAGCAGGACTCTCGGCGAGGGTTATGGCTACACCTTC. It is translated as CASRTLGEGYGYTF.

The chain is built from TRBV7-2 and TRBJ1-1, with D possibly being TRBD1 (5 bases). Trimming took off 2 bases at V and 1 base at J, with 17 bases between the two ends. Germline CDR1 reads SGHTA; CDR2 reads FQGNSA. The CDR3 extends over 17 amino acids. The DNA of the CDR3 is TGTGCCAGCAGCTTATTGGGGGGTCAGGTGTCGAACACTGAAGCTTTCTTT. This encodes CASSLLGGQVSNTEAFF.

The sample holds many counts of this clonotype. This chain joins TRBV20-1 and TRBJ2-1, with no clear D. The germline V and J ends were trimmed by 2 bases and 4 bases, with 3 bases remaining between them. Germline V gives CDR1 DFQATT, CDR2 SNEGSKA (reference sequence). The CDR3 is 11 residues long. The CDR3 here is CSARQYNEQFF. The CDR3 DNA sequence: TGCAGTGCTAGACAATACAATGAGCAGTTCTTC.

This clonotype was found a few times. This chain links TRBV21-1 with TRBJ2-7; the table's D call TRBD1 went unverified against the DNA. TRBV21-1 is a pseudogene segment. The CDR3 has 15 residues. The CDR3 coding sequence is TGTGCCAGCAGCAAACTCTCCGGGACAACCTACGAGCAGTACTTC. It specifies CASSKLSGTTYEQYF.

This clonotype has more than one count but fewer than ten. The genes are TRBV12-3 or TRBV12-4 and TRBJ1-5; D is possibly TRBD1 (6 bases). The CDR3 is made up of 13 amino acids. V lost 6 bases to trimming and J lost 5 bases, with 11 bases between them. In nucleotides, the CDR3 is TGTGCCAGCAGACAGGGTGCTTATCAGCCCCAGCATTTT. Protein product: CASRQGAYQPQHF.

The rearrangement links TRBV2 to TRBJ1-3; D is possibly TRBD1 (5 bases). The CDR3 length is 15 residues. The ends were cut back, 6 bases at V and 0 bases at J, with 12 bases in the middle. Germline assignment: CDR1 SNHLY and CDR2 FYNNEI. For the CDR3, the DNA is TGTGCCAGCAGCGGGACGGTCGACTCTGGAAACACCATATATTTT. Protein: CASSGTVDSGNTIYF.